This T cell receptor (beta chain) was identified during a study of spatial heterogeneity in lung cancer. Study overall: There were, on average, more than eight raw-read appearances for each unique TCR and UMI combination.

As to time point: sample taken at primary tumor resection. The donor population consisted of about 75 patients with untreated, early-stage non-small cell lung cancer. As concerns this clonotype: Its antigen is still unknown.

Overall study results and limits: The study found ubiquitous expanded tumor TCRs in blood more at resection than follow-up.

The V gene lost 0 bases and the J gene lost 7 bases, with 16 bases spanning the gap. This CDR3 region has 16 residues. Germline assignment: CDR1 SEHNR and CDR2 FQNEAQ (reference sequence). A unique molecular identifier was attached to every TCR cDNA molecule. TCRdb analysed the 5' RACE reads with MiXCR anew, one entry per CDR3 protein. Counted here are about 78,000 distinct CDR3 sequences, 7.5% to 9.5% occurring once; the ten biggest clones make up 6.8%. The origin of this receptor is a male donor with early-stage non-small cell lung cancer. This specimen consisted of PBMCs, obtained at surgery. The rearrangement uses TRBV7-9 and TRBJ2-1; perhaps TRBD2 as D (6 bases). This CDR3 is CASSLASAGSGNEQFF. CDR3 in DNA: TGTGCCAGCAGCTTAGCCTCGGCCGGGAGTGGGAATGAGCAGTTCTTC.